A single sample gave rise to the 21 T cell receptor beta chains below, sequenced in a study of blood T cell repertoires in COVID-19 (TCRdb year 2020). The library was generated by the immunoSEQ multiplex PCR assay. This is the immuneACCESS table as TCRdb keeps it, with only in-frame sequences that have V and J called. A part of the clones is gone; compared with another copy, unresolved V genes explain less than half, and the rest is unexplained. The sample table contains tens of thousands of clones; only one count was recorded for 86% of them. The leading ten clones occupy about 14% of the sample. Sequenced: peripheral blood. The receptor source for this set is a human donor in a cohort sampled during active COVID-19.

The chain combines TRBV7-9 with TRBJ1-1; 7 bases agree with TRBD1. CDR3 length: 15 residues. The V gene's germline CDR1 is SEHNR and CDR2 FQNEAQ (reference sequence). Germline trimming cut 5 bases from V and 3 bases from J; bases unmatched to any gene: 9. The CDR3 DNA reads as TGTGCCAGCAGCCAGGGACAGACGAGGGACACTGAAGCTTTCTTT. As protein: CASSQGQTRDTEAFF.

The rearrangement uses TRBV18 and TRBJ2-1; TRBD1 matches at 11 bases. The trim removed 2 bases at V and 8 bases at J, leaving 8 bases unmatched. The CDR3 consists of 16 residues. Per germline, CDR1 KGHSH and CDR2 LQKENI. In DNA, the CDR3 is TGTGCCAGCTCACCAATCTGGGGACAGGGGGGCGATGAGCAGTTCTTC. This gives the protein CASSPIWGQGGDEQFF.

The rearrangement uses TRBV5-1 and TRBJ2-3, with D perhaps TRBD2 (5 bases). V lost 1 base and J 5 bases, leaving 14 bases between the germline ends. The germline gives CDR1 SGHRS, CDR2 YFSETQ. This CDR3 has 15 amino acids. This CDR3 is CASSLTADRGDTQYF. The CDR3, as DNA: TGCGCCAGCAGCTTGACAGCGGACCGCGGAGATACGCAGTATTTT.

The CDR3 sequence is CASSQDTGGYGYTF. The CDR3 coding sequence is TGTGCCAGCAGCCAAGATACGGGGGGCTATGGCTACACCTTC. The chain recombines TRBV3-1 (or the pseudogene TRBV3-2) with TRBJ1-2, with TRBD1 as a possible D gene (5 bases). The V end was cut by 0 bases, the J end by 4 bases, with 9 bases between. The germline CDR1 and CDR2 sequences are LGHDT and YNNKEL (reference sequence). The CDR3 contains 14 residues.

The chain joins TRBV4-3 to TRBJ1-1; D perhaps matches TRBD1 (6 bases). The CDR3 length is 16 residues. Trimming took off 1 base at V and 5 bases at J, with 17 bases between the two ends. CDR1 and CDR2 (germline): LGHNA, YSLEER. Written as DNA, the CDR3 is TGCGCCAGCAGCCAAGTCGGCGAGGGGGTGAGGACTGAAGCTTTCTTT. Protein: CASSQVGEGVRTEAFF.

The chain employs TRBV19 and TRBJ2-2; 8 nucleotides match TRBD1. V shed 2 bases and J 5 bases; nucleotides not matched to a gene: 10. Germline lookup yields CDR1 LNHDA and CDR2 SQIVND (reference sequence). This CDR3 comprises 17 residues. The CDR3 loop reads CASSISDRTGQTGELFF. The CDR3 DNA sequence: TGTGCCAGTAGTATAAGTGATCGGACAGGGCAGACCGGGGAGCTGTTTTTT.

The V call is TRBV16, the J call TRBJ2-5; D not resolved. CDR1 is KGHSY and CDR2 is FQNENV in the germline V gene. The germline V and J ends were trimmed by 3 bases and 5 bases, with 10 bases remaining between them. There are 13 residues in the CDR3. CDR3 sequence reads: CASSHLDLETQYF. As DNA, the CDR3 is TGTGCCAGCAGCCACCTAGACCTGGAGACCCAGTACTTC.

The sample holds a few counts of this clone. CDR3 nucleotides: TGTGCCAGCAGTTACTCCTTTGACAGGGGGAACACCATATATTTT. It codes for CASSYSFDRGNTIYF. The chain joins TRBV6-6 to TRBJ1-3, with 9 nucleotides matching TRBD1. Germline V gene sequence: CDR1 MNHNY, CDR2 SVGAGI (reference sequence). CDR3 size: 15 residues. The V and J ends lost 0 bases and 7 bases, in that order; junction bases with no gene match: 4.

CDR3 DNA: TGTGCCAGCCTCAGCACCGGGGAGCTGTTTTTT. Its protein is CASLSTGELFF. This rearrangement joins TRBV6-5 to TRBJ2-2; D uncertain. The CDR3 spans 11 residues. V lost 8 bases and J 4 bases, leaving 5 bases between the germline ends. Germline CDR1 is MNHEY and CDR2 is SVGAGI.

The J gene is TRBJ2-2, the V gene TRBV5-1, with D tentatively TRBD1 (6 bases). V dropped 3 bases and J dropped 7 bases, with 13 bases sitting between them. Germline V lookup: CDR1 SGHRS, CDR2 YFSETQ. The CDR3 is 14 residues long. The CDR3 region is CASSSPTGFGELFF. The CDR3 DNA follows: TGCGCCAGCAGCTCCCCGACAGGTTTCGGGGAGCTGTTTTTT.

The V gene is TRBV3-1 (or the pseudogene TRBV3-2), the J gene TRBJ2-2; 11 positions match TRBD2. Germline lookup yields CDR1 LGHDT and CDR2 YNNKEL (reference sequence). Trimming removed 4 bases from V and 4 bases from J; junction bases left unmatched: 5. This CDR3 contains 16 residues. The CDR3 sequence: CASSLLTSGITGELFF. The CDR3 region has the DNA TGTGCCAGCAGCCTTTTGACTAGCGGGATCACCGGGGAGCTGTTTTTT.

The chain couples TRBV5-6 to TRBJ2-7; the D is unclear. The CDR3 extends over 11 amino acids. Germline CDR1 reads SGHDT; CDR2 reads YYEEEE. V lost 3 bases, J lost 3 bases, and 4 bases lay in between. The DNA of the CDR3 is TGTGCCAGCAGCTCAAACTACGAGCAGTACTTC. Its protein is CASSSNYEQYF.

The V and J genes are TRBV25-1 and TRBJ2-2; 12 bases agree with TRBD1. V lost 6 bases to trimming and J lost 4 bases; unmatched junction nucleotides: 6. This CDR3 contains 16 residues. Germline CDR1 and CDR2: MGHDK and SYGVNS. The CDR3 DNA follows: TGTGCCAGCAGCGTAGGGGACAGGGGGCTCACCGGGGAGCTGTTTTTT. Translated, it gives CASSVGDRGLTGELFF.

The chain employs TRBV7-3 and TRBJ2-1, with 9 bases that match TRBD2. The V and J ends lost 5 bases and 0 bases, in that order; junction bases with no gene match: 11. CDR1 and CDR2 (germline): SGHTA, FQGTGA. CDR3 length: 18 amino acids. The CDR3 loop reads CASSHPAGGPSSYNEQFF. The CDR3 region has the DNA TGTGCCAGCAGCCACCCGGCGGGGGGGCCAAGCTCCTACAATGAGCAGTTCTTC.

The V call is TRBV29-1, the J call TRBJ2-5, with TRBD1 identical over 10 bases. The junction had 6 bases not matched to a gene; V was cut back by 0 bases and J by 5 bases. Germline V gene lookup returns CDR1 SQVTM and CDR2 ANQGSEA. The CDR3 is 15 amino acids. The CDR3 bases are TGCAGCGTTGAAGATCGGACAGGGGGTGGGGAGACCCAGTACTTC. The encoded protein is CSVEDRTGGGETQYF. Together with reference TRBV29-1 and TRBJ2-5, the CDR3 gives the full variable domain: SAVISQKPSRDICQRGTSLTIQCQVDSQVTMMFWYRQQPGQSLTLIATANQGSEATYESGFVIDKFPISRPNLTFSTLTVSNMSPEDSSIYLCSVEDRTGGGETQYFGPGTRLLVL.

V and J are TRBV11-2 and TRBJ1-4; no firm D call. The CDR3 is made up of 13 amino acids. The ends were cut back, 7 bases at V and 5 bases at J, with 11 bases in the middle. Germline values: CDR1 SGHAT, CDR2 FQNNGV. CDR3 residues: CASTPRANEKLFF. The CDR3 DNA reads TGTGCCAGCACCCCTCGAGCGAATGAAAAACTGTTTTTT. The full variable domain, with the rest looked up from reference TRBV11-2 and TRBJ1-4, is EAGVAQSPRYKIIEKRQSVAFWCNPISGHATLYWYQQILGQGPKLLIQFQNNGVVDDSQLPKDRFSAERLKGVDSTLKIQPAKLEDSAVYLCASTPRANEKLFFGSGTQLSVL.

The V call is TRBV11-3, the J call TRBJ1-1; 7 nucleotides agree with TRBD1. V lost 1 base and J lost 1; bases outside the gene matches: 3. CDR3 length: 15 amino acids. CDR1 and CDR2 from the germline V gene are SGHNT and YENEEA. The CDR3 protein is CASSLGQGENTEAFF. The CDR3 DNA sequence: TGTGCCAGCAGCTTAGGGCAGGGGGAGAACACTGAAGCTTTCTTT.

Only one count was recorded for this clone. The rearrangement links TRBV27 to TRBJ2-1, with TRBD1 matching over 10 bases. The CDR3 runs to 15 residues. V lost 2 bases and J lost 6; bases outside the gene matches: 4. The germline CDR1 and CDR2 sequences are MNHEY and SMNVEV (reference sequence). CDR3 amino acids: CASSLMGQGPNEQFF. The CDR3 coding sequence is TGTGCCAGCAGTTTAATGGGACAGGGGCCCAATGAGCAGTTCTTC.

The J gene is TRBJ1-1, the V gene TRBV6-5; D unresolved. The CDR3 runs 14 residues. The V end was cut by 4 bases, the J end by 0 bases, with 9 bases between. The germline V gene encodes CDR1 MNHEY and CDR2 SVGAGI. The CDR3: CASSSPSLNTEAFF. The CDR3 DNA follows: TGTGCCAGCAGTTCCCCCTCTTTGAACACTGAAGCTTTCTTT.

The chain couples TRBV28 to TRBJ2-7, with 7 bases matching TRBD2. The CDR3 extends over 15 amino acids. V gave up 7 bases and J gave up 1 base; unmatched junction bases: 10. CDR1 and CDR2 (germline): MDHEN, SYDVKM. The CDR3 sequence: CASTQGGASSYEQYF. CDR3 DNA: TGTGCCAGCACCCAGGGAGGGGCGTCATCCTACGAGCAGTACTTC.

This CDR3 is CASGERSSGNTIYF. CDR3 DNA sequence: TGTGCCAGCGGAGAGCGCTCCTCTGGAAACACCATATATTTT. This chain connects TRBV2 to TRBJ1-3; unclear D gene. This CDR3 is 14 amino acids long. Germline V gene data show CDR1 as SNHLY and CDR2 as FYNNEI. The V and J ends lost 8 bases and 0 bases respectively, with 11 bases between them. Variable domain in full (rest from reference TRBV2 and TRBJ1-3): EPEVTQTPSHQVTQMGQEVILRCVPISNHLYFYWYRQILGQKVEFLVSFYNNEISEKSEIFDDQFSVERPDGSNFTLKIRSTKLEDSAMYFCASGERSSGNTIYFGEGSWLTVV.